The rows below give T cell receptor beta chains drawn from one sample of a study of PD-1 blockade in mismatch repair-deficient tumors. Method: immunoSEQ multiplex PCR; TCRdb's copy keeps in-frame clones and lacks some. The table has 120,000 or so clones, 85% to 90% seen once. The material sequenced was peripheral blood, taken about 17 months after starting pembrolizumab. These receptors came from an adult with mismatch repair-deficient cancer. Each CDR3 is given with its conserved first and last residue. The D gene is left open where the match is weak. The size entry is marked missing in some rows and otherwise reads once, few, many or a size class.

once | - | 14 | TRBJ1-2 | TRBV29-1 | TGCAGCGTTGATTGGGGGGCCCCCCTAGTAGGCTACACCTTC | CSVDWGAPLVGYTF
- | - | 16 | TRBJ1-1 | TRBV4-3 | TGCGCCAGCAGCCAAGTTTTGTCGGATTTGAACACTGAAGCTTTCTTT | CASSQVLSDLNTEAFF
- | - | 13 | TRBJ1-2 | TRBV6-1 | TGTGCCAGCCTTAGGGGGGGCGCATATGGCTACACCTTC | CASLRGGAYGYTF
- | - | 15 | TRBJ2-2 | TRBV5-1 | TGCGCCAGCAGCTCCGAGGGGCCTTACACCGGGGAGCTGTTTTTT | CASSSEGPYTGELFF
- | - | 17 | TRBJ1-1 | TRBV4-1 | TGCGCCAGCAGCCAAGTCCTTGGGGGAGCGGGGGCCACTGAAGCTTTCTTT | CASSQVLGGAGATEAFF
- | - | 14 | TRBJ2-2 | TRBV5-1 | TGCGCCAGCAGCTTGGGGATTCTCACCGGGGAGCTGTTTTTT | CASSLGILTGELFF
- | - | 11 | TRBJ2-7 | TRBV10-3 | TGTGCCATCAGTGAGCGGGTCGAGCAGTACTTC | CAISERVEQYF
- | - | 16 | TRBJ1-4 | TRBV11-3 | TGTGCCAGCAGCCTCCGATTGAGGGGCGCTAATGAAAAACTGTTTTTT | CASSLRLRGANEKLFF
- | - | 16 | TRBJ2-7 | TRBV10-2 | TGCGCCAGCAGTGAGGCTGGGACGTTCGCCCTCTACGAGCAGTACTTC | CASSEAGTFALYEQYF
- | - | 13 | TRBJ2-7 | TRBV11-3 | TGTGCCAGCAGCTTAGCATCGAGTTACGAGCAGTACTTC | CASSLASSYEQYF
- | TRBD1 | 14 | TRBJ2-7 | TRBV10-2 | TGCGCCAGCAGTGAACAGGGGAACTCCTACGAGCAGTACTTC | CASSEQGNSYEQYF
few | TRBD1 | 13 | TRBJ1-1 | TRBV30 | TGTGCCTGGAGTAGGACAGGCCACACTGAAGCTTTCTTT | CAWSRTGHTEAFF
- | - | 16 | TRBJ2-7 | TRBV2 | TGTGCCAGCGCGGAGTACCAGCCCCTTAGTGCCTACGAGCAGTACTTC | CASAEYQPLSAYEQYF
- | - | 13 | TRBJ1-3 | TRBV11-1 | TGTGCCAGCAGCTTATCCGGGGGAAACACCATATATTTT | CASSLSGGNTIYF
medium-sized | - | 14 | TRBJ2-1 | TRBV11-2 | TGTGCCAGCAGCTTCGTCGGGTCCTACAATGAGCAGTTCTTC | CASSFVGSYNEQFF
- | TRBD2 | 15 | TRBJ2-5 | TRBV6-6 | TGTGCCAGCAGTTCTACAGCGGGAGGAAAAGAGACCCAGTACTTC | CASSSTAGGKETQYF
- | - | 15 | TRBJ2-2 | TRBV7-8 | TGTGCCAGCAGCTTAGCGACAGCGAACACCGGGGAGCTGTTTTTT | CASSLATANTGELFF
- | - | 14 | TRBJ2-7 | TRBV11-3 | TGTGCCAGCAGCCAAAGACGGCCTAAAAACGAGCAGTACTTC | CASSQRRPKNEQYF
- | - | 14 | TRBJ1-1 | TRBV2 | TGTGCCAGCAGTGAATTTACTGGGAACACTGAAGCTTTCTTT | CASSEFTGNTEAFF
- | TRBD2 | 15 | TRBJ2-7 | TRBV4-1 | TGCGCCAGCAGCCAAGGAAGCGGGAGTTCCTACGAGCAGTACTTC | CASSQGSGSSYEQYF
- | - | 16 | TRBJ2-7 | TRBV11-2 | TGTGCCAGCAGCTTCCCTATGGACGGCGCCACCTACGAGCAGTACTTC | CASSFPMDGATYEQYF
- | - | 15 | TRBJ2-7 | TRBV7-2 | TGTGCCAGCAGCATTGAGGGAGTTTTCTCCTACGAGCAGTACTTC | CASSIEGVFSYEQYF
- | TRBD2 | 15 | TRBJ2-7 | TRBV11-1 | TGTGCCAGCAGCGGAGTAGCGGGAGTAGGCTACGAGCAGTACTTC | CASSGVAGVGYEQYF
- | - | 11 | TRBJ2-5 | TRBV18 | TGTGCCAGCTCACCTGGGGAGACCCAGTACTTC | CASSPGETQYF